One sample yielded the 25 T cell receptor beta chains listed below, sequenced in a study of blood T cells in healthy people across ages (dated by TCRdb to about 2015). Library method: 5' RACE. The instrument was an Illumina HiSeq 2500. A second PCR of roughly 7 to 12 cycles was performed with a sample-barcoded 5' primer and a J-beta primer mix. TCRdb handled the public reads itself, with Q25 trimming in fastp and clone calling in MiXCR, and kept productive beta chains. Each CDR3 protein appears once, grouped with its most common genes and DNA. This sample lists approximately 800,000 distinct CDR3 sequences; roughly 25% were detected once. The top ten constitute around 2.9% of the sample. This sample also appeared in a second study, on T cells of mothers and their children.

The sample consisted of blood. The receptors shown here come from a boy aged 5 to 17 in good health.

This clonotype has only a few counts. The chain links TRBV5-1 to TRBJ2-1; TRBD2 aligns across 7 bases. The CDR3 covers 14 residues. V shed 6 bases and J 3 bases; nucleotides not matched to a gene: 6. Per the germline V gene, CDR1 is SGHRS and CDR2 is YFSETQ. The CDR3 reads CASMVGGFYNEQFF. DNA of the CDR3: TGCGCCAGCATGGTCGGGGGGTTCTACAATGAGCAGTTCTTC. The full variable domain, rest sourced from reference TRBV5-1 and TRBJ2-1, is KAGVTQTPRYLIKTRGQQVTLSCSPISGHRSVSWYQQTPGQGLQFLFEYFSETQRNKGNFPGRFSGRQFSNSRSEMNVSTLELGDSALYLCASMVGGFYNEQFFGPGTRLTVL.

In this sample, this clonotype turned up once. The chain recombines TRBV6-6 with TRBJ2-5; 11 nucleotides match TRBD2. The DNA end is a closer match to TRBJ2-1, so the J assignment may be wrong. There are 15 residues in the CDR3. Germline assignment: CDR1 MNHNY and CDR2 SVGAGI (reference sequence). The CDR3: CASSNLAGGPNEQFF. Written as DNA, the CDR3 is TGTGCCAGCAGTAACCTAGCGGGGGGTCCCAATGAGCAGTTCTTC.

With respect to this clonotype: Its ends do not fully match the called genes, so a read error is possible. The chain uses TRBV7-6 and TRBJ2-7, with 8 bases that match TRBD2. Germline CDR1 is SGHVS and CDR2 is FNYEAQ. This CDR3 is 13 amino acids long. The CDR3 sequence: CASSFGLAYERYF. For the CDR3, the DNA is TGTGCCAGCAGCTTTGGACTAGCCTACGAGCGGTACTTC.

A note on this clonotype: As the CDR3 is not closed by the conserved phenylalanine or tryptophan, this likely results from a read error. V usage is TRBV2 and J usage is TRBJ2-7, with D perhaps TRBD1 or TRBD2 (5 bases each). The CDR3 contains 15 residues. V lost 8 bases, J lost 2 bases, and 19 bases lay in between. In germline, CDR1 is SNHLY, CDR2 FYNNEI. CDR3 nucleotides: TGTGCCAGCTATGAATCCGGGACGGCAGCCTACGAGCAGTACCTC. Translation gives CASYESGTAAYEQYL.

This clonotype was counted once. The CDR3 region has the DNA TGTGCCAGCAGTAAAGGGACCACCGGTTCCTACGAGCAGTACTTC. This encodes CASSKGTTGSYEQYF. The chain uses TRBV28 and TRBJ2-7, with D perhaps matching TRBD1 or TRBD2 (5 bases each). The CDR3 has 15 amino acids. Per germline, CDR1 MDHEN and CDR2 SYDVKM. V gave up 5 bases and J gave up 1 base, with 15 bases separating them.

This clonotype turned up a few times. CDR3: CASTKPSGETQYF. The CDR3 nucleotides read TGTGCCAGCACCAAACCAAGCGGGGAGACCCAGTACTTC. The chain links TRBV7-2 to TRBJ2-5; D is possibly TRBD2 (6 bases). CDR1 is SGHTA, CDR2 FQGNSA, per germline. The CDR3 length is 13 residues. Trimming cost V 7 bases and J 5 bases, with 14 bases left between them. The full variable domain, in which reference TRBV7-2 and TRBJ2-5 provide the parts outside the CDR3, is GAGVSQSPSNKVTEKGKDVELRCDPISGHTALYWYRQSLGQGLEFLIYFQGNSAPDKSGLPSDRFSAERTGGSVSTLTIQRTQQEDSAVYLCASTKPSGETQYFGPGTRLLVL.

The gene calls are TRBV7-8 and TRBJ2-1; TRBD2 might be the D (7 bases). V shed 5 bases and J shed 0 bases, with 17 bases lying between them. This CDR3 region has 17 residues. Germline CDR1 and CDR2: SGHVS and FQNEAQ. CDR3 in amino acids: CASSAGGPQHSYNEQFF. The CDR3 DNA is TGTGCCAGCAGCGCCGGGGGGCCCCAACACTCCTACAATGAGCAGTTCTTC.

In its sample, this clonotype was seen a few times. In DNA, the CDR3 is TGTGCCAGCAGCGTAGCCCAGCGGGGGGGCGAGCAGTACTTC. It codes for CASSVAQRGGEQYF. V usage is TRBV9 and J usage is TRBJ2-7; TRBD2 aligns across 10 bases. The CDR3 has 14 amino acids. Trimming removed 0 bases from V and 6 bases from J; junction bases left unmatched: 3. Germline V gene sequence: CDR1 SGDLS, CDR2 YYNGEE.

The rearrangement uses TRBV7-9 and TRBJ1-2, with D tentatively TRBD1 (6 bases). Germline V lookup: CDR1 SEHNR, CDR2 FQNEAQ (reference sequence). Trimming cost V 5 bases and J 7 bases, with 14 bases left between them. The CDR3 is 13 amino acids. The CDR3 DNA reads as TGTGCCAGCAGCCTCCCACAGGGATCTGGCTACACCTTC. Its translation: CASSLPQGSGYTF. The full variable domain, in which reference TRBV7-9 and TRBJ1-2 provide the parts outside the CDR3, is DTGVSQNPRHKITKRGQNVTFRCDPISEHNRLYWYRQTLGQGPEFLTYFQNEAQLEKSRLLSDRFSAERPKGSFSTLEIQRTEQGDSAMYLCASSLPQGSGYTFGSGTRLTVV.

This clonotype appeared many times. The genes are TRBV7-3 and TRBJ2-5; D gene uncertain. CDR1 and CDR2 from the germline V gene are SGHTA and FQGTGA. Deletions cut 2 bases from V and 5 bases from J, with 9 bases between. The CDR3 length is 13 residues. The CDR3, as DNA: TGTGCCAGCAGCTTATCGGTCCGTGAGACCCAGTACTTC. Its translation is CASSLSVRETQYF.

A few counts support this clonotype. This chain connects TRBV20-1 to TRBJ1-6, with 8 bases fitting TRBD1. From germline, CDR1 is DFQATT and CDR2 SNEGSKA (reference sequence). V gave up 5 bases and J gave up 8 bases; unmatched junction bases: 5. This CDR3 has 13 residues. The CDR3 region is CSAGYRGDSPLHF. Here the CDR3 DNA reads TGCAGTGCTGGATACAGGGGGGATTCACCCCTCCACTTT.

This chain uses TRBV12-3 or TRBV12-4 with TRBJ1-4, with a tentative D call TRBD1 (6 bases). The CDR3 consists of 16 residues. The V end was cut by 4 bases, the J end by 8 bases, with 20 bases between. This CDR3 reads CASSYSRGRGQEKLFF. DNA for the CDR3: TGTGCCAGCAGTTACTCGCGGGGCAGGGGTCAAGAAAAACTGTTTTTT.

This clonotype has only a few counts. DNA of the CDR3: TGTGCCATCAGTGGGGACAGGGGGGGCACTGAAGCTTTCTTT. Protein sequence: CAISGDRGGTEAFF. The rearrangement uses TRBV10-3 and TRBJ1-1; 11 bases are a match to TRBD1. Germline V lookup: CDR1 ENHRY, CDR2 SYGVKD. The CDR3 has 14 residues. The trim removed 4 bases at V and 4 bases at J, leaving 2 bases unmatched.

The CDR3 nucleotides read TGTGCCAGCAGCCAAGACATATTCGGACAGAACACTGAAGCTTTCTTT. Its translation: CASSQDIFGQNTEAFF. The chain has TRBV3-1 and TRBJ1-1; tentatively, D is TRBD1 (5 bases). Germline loops: CDR1 LGHDT, CDR2 YNNKEL (reference sequence). Trimming removed 0 bases at V and 1 base at J, with 12 bases between. This CDR3 spans 16 amino acids.

The rearrangement links TRBV3-1 to TRBJ2-2, with D maybe TRBD2 (5 bases). There are 16 residues in the CDR3. Trimming removed 1 base from V and 3 bases from J, with 12 bases in between. The germline gives CDR1 LGHDT, CDR2 YNNKEL (reference sequence). The CDR3 coding sequence is TGTGCCAGCAGCCAAGTCGTGGGAGTAGACACCGGGGAGCTGTTTTTT. Translating gives CASSQVVGVDTGELFF.

The chain joins TRBV5-1 to TRBJ2-7, with 8 bases matching TRBD1. Germline CDR1 is SGHRS and CDR2 is YFSETQ. The V and J ends lost 2 bases and 6 bases, in that order; junction bases with no gene match: 13. The CDR3 contains 16 residues. In nucleotides, the CDR3 is TGCGCCAGCAGCTTACCTCCGGGACAGGCCGATTCCGAGCAGTACTTC. The encoded protein is CASSLPPGQADSEQYF. The whole variable domain, filled in from reference TRBV5-1 and TRBJ2-7, reads KAGVTQTPRYLIKTRGQQVTLSCSPISGHRSVSWYQQTPGQGLQFLFEYFSETQRNKGNFPGRFSGRQFSNSRSEMNVSTLELGDSALYLCASSLPPGQADSEQYFGPGTRLTVT.

This sequence joins TRBV6-2 or TRBV6-3 and TRBJ1-4; 8 bases line up with TRBD1. Germline lookup yields CDR1 MNHEY and CDR2 SVGEGT. The CDR3 has 14 residues. J was trimmed by 7 bases and V by 6 bases; bases with no gene match: 7. The CDR3 protein is CASRRGQETEKLFF. In DNA form, the CDR3 reads TGTGCCAGCAGAAGGGGACAGGAGACTGAAAAACTGTTTTTT.

The gene calls are TRBV12-3 or TRBV12-4 and TRBJ2-5, with 8 bases that match TRBD2. The end of the DNA aligns better with TRBJ2-1, so the J call may be wrong. This CDR3 has 13 residues. CDR3 coding DNA: TGTGCCAGCAGATTACTAGCGGCCAATGAGCAGTTCTTC. This codes for CASRLLAANEQFF.

The chain couples TRBV27 to TRBJ2-5; 11 bases map to TRBD2. TRBJ2-1 matches the DNA end more closely, so the J call is doubtful. Germline V gives CDR1 MNHEY, CDR2 SMNVEV (reference sequence). CDR3 length: 15 amino acids. The CDR3 nucleotides are TGTGCCAGCAGTTCCGGGACTAGCGGAGCCAATGAGCAGTTCTTC. Protein product: CASSSGTSGANEQFF.

In this sample, this clonotype turned up a few times. The V and J genes are TRBV9 and TRBJ2-7; a weak D match, TRBD1 (5 bases). Trimming pared 0 bases from V and 7 bases from J, leaving 17 bases between. Germline V gives CDR1 SGDLS, CDR2 YYNGEE. The CDR3 spans 15 residues. CDR3 sequence (DNA): TGTGCCAGCAGCGTAGAGGGGATAGGGGCGAGTGAGCAGTACTTC. This encodes CASSVEGIGASEQYF.

This clonotype was picked up many times. This chain connects TRBV20-1 to TRBJ2-4; no reliable D call. The CDR3 spans 15 residues. Germline V gene sequence: CDR1 DFQATT, CDR2 SNEGSKA (reference sequence). V was pared by 5 bases and J by 1 base, with 15 bases between. CDR3 sequence (DNA): TGCAGTGCTGCCCGCCCTAATGGGGCCAAAAACATTCAGTACTTC. It is translated as CSAARPNGAKNIQYF.

The chain carries TRBV13 and TRBJ2-5; weak D call: TRBD2 (6 bases). Germline-derived CDR1 and CDR2 are PRHDT and FYEKMQ (reference sequence). The CDR3 runs 14 residues. Between the trimmed V and J ends, which lost 5 bases and 11 bases, there was a span of 21 bases. The CDR3 bases are TGTGCCAGCAGCACACCCGGGACTCCGGGGGAGCAGTACTTC. Translated: CASSTPGTPGEQYF.

This clonotype was recorded a few times. CDR3 DNA sequence: TGTGCCAGCAGCCGACAGGGCGGTAGCAATCAGCCCCAGCATTTT. Translating it yields CASSRQGGSNQPQHF. This rearrangement joins TRBV12-3 or TRBV12-4 to TRBJ1-5; TRBD1 matches at 7 bases. V trimming: 6 bases; J trimming: 0 bases; junction bases outside the gene matches: 5. The CDR3 loop spans 15 amino acids.

This chain joins TRBV7-2 and TRBJ2-5; 11 bases agree with TRBD1. The J call may be mistaken, given a closer DNA end match to TRBJ2-7. This CDR3 has 14 residues. The germline gives CDR1 SGHTA, CDR2 FQGNSA. The DNA for the CDR3 is TGTGCCAGCAGCTTCCCGGGGACAGGGGGCGAGCAGTACTTC. Protein product: CASSFPGTGGEQYF.

The chain carries TRBV5-1 and TRBJ1-1; 11 bases line up with TRBD1. V dropped 0 bases and J dropped 3; count of bases not matched to a gene: 7. CDR1 SGHRS and CDR2 YFSETQ come from the germline V gene. The CDR3 runs to 17 residues. CDR3 in amino acids: CASSLEGTGGGDTEAFF. The CDR3, as DNA: TGCGCCAGCAGCTTGGAAGGGACAGGGGGTGGGGACACTGAAGCTTTCTTT. The full variable domain, its missing parts supplied by reference TRBV5-1 and TRBJ1-1, is KAGVTQTPRYLIKTRGQQVTLSCSPISGHRSVSWYQQTPGQGLQFLFEYFSETQRNKGNFPGRFSGRQFSNSRSEMNVSTLELGDSALYLCASSLEGTGGGDTEAFFGQGTRLTVV.